Below are 6 T cell receptor beta chains sequenced from a single sample in a study of T cell clones after liver transplantation. Sequencing was performed with immunoSEQ multiplex PCR; in TCRdb, only in-frame clones are kept and a portion is missing. The sample contains tens of thousands of clones, 80% to 95% of which appear only once. The input for sequencing was CD4+ T cells from blood, taken less than 27 months after liver transplant. These receptors all come from a human patient who received a liver transplant. Some T cells may have come from the graft donor.

The chain carries TRBV5-1 and TRBJ1-1, with 8 bases identical to TRBD1. The CDR3 length is 14 residues. From germline, CDR1 is SGHRS and CDR2 YFSETQ. The V and J ends lost 7 bases and 4 bases, in that order; junction bases with no gene match: 9. Here the CDR3 reads CASSSTGAGTEAFF. The DNA of the CDR3 is TGCGCCAGCTCATCGACAGGGGCGGGCACTGAAGCTTTCTTT.

The J gene is TRBJ2-5, the V gene TRBV5-1, with 7 bases aligning to TRBD1. The CDR3 is 14 amino acids. CDR1 and CDR2 from the germline V gene are SGHRS and YFSETQ. V was pared by 4 bases and J by 1 base, with 4 bases of the junction left unmatched. The CDR3 DNA follows: TGCGCCAGCAGCCCGAACAGGGGCCAAGAGACCCAGTACTTC. Residues: CASSPNRGQETQYF.

The V call is TRBV7-2, the J call TRBJ2-1; D not certain. V lost 1 base and J lost 4, with 11 bases in between. This CDR3 has 15 residues. CDR1 and CDR2 from the germline V gene are SGHTA and FQGNSA. The CDR3 DNA sequence: TGTGCCAGCAGCTTAGTGGCGGTCCCTTACAATGAGCAGTTCTTC. Its translation is CASSLVAVPYNEQFF.

The gene calls are TRBV6-5 and TRBJ2-5, with a tentative D call TRBD2 (5 bases). The end of the DNA fits TRBJ2-7 better, so the J call may be wrong. Germline CDR1 reads MNHEY; CDR2 reads SVGAGI. The CDR3 totals 16 residues. The chain's CDR3 is CASSYSFQRSSYEQYF. Here the CDR3 DNA reads TGTGCCAGCAGTTACAGTTTCCAGCGGAGCTCCTACGAGCAGTACTTC.

V is TRBV2 and J is TRBJ1-4; D possibly corresponds to TRBD1 (6 bases). CDR1 and CDR2 from the germline V gene are SNHLY and FYNNEI. Trimming left V 7 bases short and J 0 bases short, with 9 bases between. CDR3 length: 14 residues. CDR3 coding DNA: TGTGCCAGCAATCGACAGGCAACTAATGAAAAACTGTTTTTT. Translation gives CASNRQATNEKLFF.

This clone was counted a few times. This rearrangement joins TRBV7-9 to TRBJ2-7; 8 nucleotides match TRBD2. This CDR3 region has 15 residues. Losses at the gene ends were 5 bases for V and 2 bases for J; bases not matched to a gene: 8. Germline V gene data show CDR1 as SEHNR and CDR2 as FQNEAQ (reference sequence). The CDR3 bases are TGTGCCAGCAGCGCCGGGGGGGACGGCACCTACGAGCAGTACTTC. The encoded protein is CASSAGGDGTYEQYF.